The sequence of this T cell receptor beta chain was determined in a study of graft-versus-host responses after intestinal transplantation (dated by TCRdb to about 2021). Regarding the research as a whole: The transplants that recipients received were multivisceral, liver-intestinal, or isolated intestinal. To identify alloreactive clones, pre-transplant mixed lymphocyte reaction products were sequenced and compared with unstimulated pre-transplant donor and recipient T cells. Samples from a few later patients were sequenced in-house on an Illumina MiSeq with MiXCR processing rather than by the commercial service. Of the 20 to 25 intestinal transplant recipients enrolled in the cohort, one of whom was a retransplant, a few patients without pretransplant specimens were excluded. Bulk TCR-beta CDR3 sequencing was used to track graft-versus-host and host-versus-graft alloreactive T cell clones in the graft, circulation and bone marrow after intestinal transplantation. Donor T cell macrochimerism was defined as a peak of at least 4% donor T cells among recipient peripheral blood mononuclear cells. Every recipient was given anti-thymocyte globulin induction, then maintenance tacrolimus and steroids for approximately 3 years.

The research as a whole found: GvH clones turned up in recipient bone marrow, with some appearing earlier in ileal mucosa or blood, a pattern consistent with an intestinal mucosal origin. In the allografts of patients with donor T cell macrochimerism, GvH to HvG T cell clonal ratios were high. Early after transplant, peak levels of circulating GvH clones were associated with declines in HvG clones. The relatively low number and heterogeneity of intestinal transplant patients limited the conclusions.

Points on this clone: Its antigen remains unidentified. The sample holds no much larger clone one base away, and base qualities are not on file.

The receptor library was made with the immunoSEQ multiplex PCR assay. Adaptive Biotechnologies carried out high-throughput TCR-beta CDR3 sequencing of genomic DNA for most patients. The original pipeline was this. TCR sequencing data for around 20 patients were retrieved from Adaptive's ImmunoSEQ software; three other patients were processed with MiXCR and VDJtools. Because the origin of CDR3 nucleotide sequences shared between donor and recipient could not be assigned, those sequences were removed. Alloreactive clones required at least 2-fold expansion over unstimulated cells and minimum CFSE-low frequency of 0.002% (template counts) or 0.001% (read counts). Clones were considered mappable if detected in sequenced pre-transplant spleen, lymph node, or MLR CFSE-low populations of the donor or recipient. Cumulative frequency of alloreactive clones was calculated as a percentage of all sequences weighted by copy number. What TCRdb holds here is the immuneACCESS table cut down to in-frame rearrangements. Part of the clones is not present; checked against another copy, under half of the missing clones reflect an unresolved V gene, and the others are unexplained. V and J calls and clone size come straight from that table; D and trimming were deduced from the DNA. Within this sample are 9,000 to 10,000 clones, with roughly 93% of them counted one time only. Of the sample, roughly 2% falls within the top ten clones.

From the germline V gene, CDR1 is MDHEN and CDR2 is SYDVKM. Cut back by 7 bases and 1 base, the V and J ends lie 16 bases apart. Reading from cysteine to phenylalanine, the CDR3 counts 16 amino acids. Kept here is only the CDR3 DNA, which spans 48 bases and is read in frame from base 1. In the first month after transplant, blood samples were collected up to 4 times, and after that at least monthly when available. Sample: PBMCs, taken 8 days after intestinal transplant. The receptor was derived from a human patient who received an intestinal transplant, so some T cells may come from the graft donor. The chain is assembled from TRBV28 and TRBJ2-2, with a weak D call of TRBD1 (6 bases match). In nucleotides, the sequence is TGTGCCAGCAATCCATCAGGGGACCTGAACACCGGGGAGCTGTTTTTT. Its amino acids are CASNPSGDLNTGELFF. Supplemented by the reference TRBV28 and TRBJ2-2 proteins around the CDR3, the complete variable domain is DVKVTQSSRYLVKRTGEKVFLECVQDMDHENMFWYRQDPGLGLRLIYFSYDVKMKEKGDIPEGYSVSREKKERFSLILESASTNQTSMYLCASNPSGDLNTGELFFGEGSRLTVL.